This is a list of T cell receptor beta chains from one sample in a study of identical twins. TCRdb redid the calling of the 5' RACE reads with MiXCR, one entry per CDR3 protein. Among under 1 million distinct CDR3 sequences, 10% to 15% were seen once, and the ten largest hold around 1.6%. These data also formed part of another study, on yellow fever vaccine responses in identical twins.

The specimen sequenced was PBMCs. These receptors all come from a woman under 30 in good health. The CDR3 runs from the conserved cysteine through the conserved F or W. A D gene is named only where the DNA matches it firmly. Some rows mark clone size as missing; the rest say once, few, many or name a class of expanded clone.

d_gene,len,abundance,j_gene,v_gene,CDR3nt,CDR3aa
TRBD2,15,few,TRBJ2-7,TRBV11-2,TGTGCCAGCAGCTTAGTTAGCGGGATTTTCTACGAGCAGTACTTC,CASSLVSGIFYEQYF
-,13,few,TRBJ2-5,TRBV5-1,TGCGCCAGCAGCACAGACACGCAAGAGACCCAGTACTTC,CASSTDTQETQYF
TRBD2,14,many,TRBJ2-1,TRBV7-7,TGTGCCAGCAGCCCCCTCGGGGGGAAGAATGAGCAGTTCTTC,CASSPLGGKNEQFF
-,15,few,TRBJ1-5,TRBV19,TGTGCCAGCACAAACTCCAGGGGTGGGAATCAGCCCCAGCATTTT,CASTNSRGGNQPQHF
TRBD1,14,few,TRBJ1-4,TRBV18,TGTGCCAGCAAAGGGGGGACAGGAGGAGAAAAACTGTTTTTT,CASKGGTGGEKLFF
TRBD2,19,few,TRBJ2-1,TRBV7-2,TGTGCCAGCAGCTTACCCGCTAGCGGGAGCTTAAGGCCAGGGAATGAGCAGTTCTTC,CASSLPASGSLRPGNEQFF
-,14,many,TRBJ1-6,TRBV28,TGTGCCAGCAGTTTCGTGGCTGATGGATCACCCCTCCACTTT,CASSFVADGSPLHF
TRBD1,14,few,TRBJ1-2,TRBV27,TGTGCCAGCAGTCCCCGACAGGGGGCGCCTGGCTACACCTTC,CASSPRQGAPGYTF
TRBD2,15,few,TRBJ2-1,TRBV7-9,TGTGCCAGCAGCCTGGGGCGGGGGGCCCTCGATGAGCAGTTCTTC,CASSLGRGALDEQFF
TRBD1,15,few,TRBJ2-7,TRBV3-1,TGTGCCAGCAGCCACAGTTGGGGACAGGGGGACGAGCAGTACTTC,CASSHSWGQGDEQYF
TRBD2,15,-,TRBJ2-1,TRBV7-2,TGTGCCAGCAGCAATAGCGGGAGCCGCTACAATGAGCAGTTCTTC,CASSNSGSRYNEQFF
-,14,few,TRBJ2-1,TRBV29-1,TGCAGCGTTGGTAGGGCAGGCGTTTTCAATGAGCAGTTCTTC,CSVGRAGVFNEQFF
-,12,-,TRBJ2-7,TRBV6-5,TGTGCCAGCAGGGGGTATCCCTACGAGCAGTACTTC,CASRGYPYEQYF
TRBD2,15,-,TRBJ2-1,TRBV5-1,TGCGCCAGCAGCTCCACGACTAGCTGGGTGGACGAGCAGTTCTTC,CASSSTTSWVDEQFF
TRBD2,22,few,TRBJ2-4,TRBV12-3/TRBV12-4,TGTGCCAGCAGTTTACCGTTCGGTCGGAAGCGGGAGGGTCCTGGGGGCAAAAACATTCAGTACTTC,CASSLPFGRKREGPGGKNIQYF
TRBD2,13,few,TRBJ2-1,TRBV10-2,TGCGCCACCAAGGACGGGGGGGCCAATGAGCAGTTCTTC,CATKDGGANEQFF
TRBD2,19,-,TRBJ2-4,TRBV12-3/TRBV12-4,TGTGCCTGCTGTTTTGGTCCCCCGGGCGGGAGCACGGGCAAAAACATTCAGTACTTC,CACCFGPPGGSTGKNIQYF
TRBD2,14,few,TRBJ2-1,TRBV6-5,TGTGCCAGCAGTTACTCGGCGGGAGTAAATGAGCAGTTCTTC,CASSYSAGVNEQFF
TRBD2,17,-,TRBJ2-4,TRBV15,TGTGCCACCAGCAGAGGACAGCGGGATCTAGCCAAAAACATTCAGTACTTC,CATSRGQRDLAKNIQYF
TRBD2,16,-,TRBJ2-1,TRBV7-9,TGTGCCAGCAGCGCCCAGACTAGCGGGGTTGACAATGAGCAGTTCTTC,CASSAQTSGVDNEQFF
-,14,-,TRBJ2-2,TRBV6-5,TGTGCCAGCAGTTATAAGGGGTTGACCGGGGAGCTGTTTTTT,CASSYKGLTGELFF
-,15,few,TRBJ1-6,TRBV27,TGTGCCAGCAGCCCCAGAGTCAGGGTGGATTCACCCCTCCACTTT,CASSPRVRVDSPLHF
-,14,-,TRBJ1-1,TRBV10-3,TGTGCCATCAGGGAGTACGAGCTAGGGAATGAAGCTTTCTTT,CAIREYELGNEAFF